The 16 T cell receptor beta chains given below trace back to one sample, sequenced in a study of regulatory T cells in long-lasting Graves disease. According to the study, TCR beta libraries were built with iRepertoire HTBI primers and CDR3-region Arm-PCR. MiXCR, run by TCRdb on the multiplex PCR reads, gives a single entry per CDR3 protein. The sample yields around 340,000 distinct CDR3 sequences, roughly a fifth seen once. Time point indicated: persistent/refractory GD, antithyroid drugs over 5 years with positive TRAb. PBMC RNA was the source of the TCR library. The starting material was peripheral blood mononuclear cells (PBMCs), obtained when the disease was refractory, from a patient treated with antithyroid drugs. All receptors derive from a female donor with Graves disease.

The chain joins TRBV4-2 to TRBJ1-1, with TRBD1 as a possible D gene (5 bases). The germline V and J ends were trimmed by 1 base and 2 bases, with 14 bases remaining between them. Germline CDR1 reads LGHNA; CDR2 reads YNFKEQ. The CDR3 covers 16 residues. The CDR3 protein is CASSQGRRGGNTEAFF. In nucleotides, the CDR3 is TGTGCCAGCAGCCAAGGCAGGAGGGGAGGAAACACTGAAGCTTTCTTT.

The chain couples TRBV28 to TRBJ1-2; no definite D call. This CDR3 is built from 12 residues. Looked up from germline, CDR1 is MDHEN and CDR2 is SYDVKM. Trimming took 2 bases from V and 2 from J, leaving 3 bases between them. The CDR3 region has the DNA TGTGCCAGCAGTTTAATGAACTATGGCTACACCTTC. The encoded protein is CASSLMNYGYTF.

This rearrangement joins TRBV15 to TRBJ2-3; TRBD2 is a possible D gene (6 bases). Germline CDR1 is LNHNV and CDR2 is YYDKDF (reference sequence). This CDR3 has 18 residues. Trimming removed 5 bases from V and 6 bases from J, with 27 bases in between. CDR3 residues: CATSEIRVGTPDTDTQYF. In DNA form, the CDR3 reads TGTGCCACCAGCGAGATTCGTGTCGGGACTCCGGATACGGATACGCAGTATTTT. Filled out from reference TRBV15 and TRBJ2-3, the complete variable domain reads DAMVIQNPRYQVTQFGKPVTLSCSQTLNHNVMYWYQQKSSQAPKLLFHYYDKDFNNEADTPDNFQSRRPNTSFCFLDIRSPGLGDTAMYLCATSEIRVGTPDTDTQYFGPGTRLTVL.

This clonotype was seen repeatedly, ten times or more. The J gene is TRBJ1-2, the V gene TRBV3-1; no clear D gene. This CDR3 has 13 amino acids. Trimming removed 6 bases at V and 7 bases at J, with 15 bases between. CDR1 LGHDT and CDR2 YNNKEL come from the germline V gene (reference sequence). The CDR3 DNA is TGTGCCAGCAGTCAGAGGAGTTTCTCTGGCTACACCTTC. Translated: CASSQRSFSGYTF.

The CDR3 nucleotides are TGTGCCAGCCGACCGCCGACCTCTGGAAACACCATATATTTT. Its protein product is CASRPPTSGNTIYF. The chain joins TRBV12-3 or TRBV12-4 to TRBJ1-3; D not resolved. CDR3 length: 14 amino acids. The V and J ends lost 8 bases and 0 bases respectively, with 11 bases between them.

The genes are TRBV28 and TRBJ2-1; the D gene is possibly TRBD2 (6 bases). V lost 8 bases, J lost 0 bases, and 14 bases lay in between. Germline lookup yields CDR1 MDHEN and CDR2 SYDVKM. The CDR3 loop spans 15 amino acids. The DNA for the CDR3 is TGTGCCAGCCTATTAACGGGGGACTCCTACAATGAGCAGTTCTTC. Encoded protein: CASLLTGDSYNEQFF.

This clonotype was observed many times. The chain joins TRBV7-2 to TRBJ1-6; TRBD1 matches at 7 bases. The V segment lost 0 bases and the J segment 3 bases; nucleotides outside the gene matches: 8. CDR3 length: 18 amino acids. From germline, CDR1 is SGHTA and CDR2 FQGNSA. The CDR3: CASSLAQGTAYYNSPLHF. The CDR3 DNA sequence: TGTGCCAGCAGCTTAGCCCAAGGGACAGCCTACTATAATTCACCCCTCCACTTT.

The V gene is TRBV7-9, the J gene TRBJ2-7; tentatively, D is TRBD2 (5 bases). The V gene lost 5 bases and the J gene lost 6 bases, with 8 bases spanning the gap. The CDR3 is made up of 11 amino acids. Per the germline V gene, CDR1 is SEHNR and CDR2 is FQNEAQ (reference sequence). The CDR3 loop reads CASSAGPEQYF. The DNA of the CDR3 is TGTGCCAGCAGCGCGGGCCCCGAGCAGTACTTC.

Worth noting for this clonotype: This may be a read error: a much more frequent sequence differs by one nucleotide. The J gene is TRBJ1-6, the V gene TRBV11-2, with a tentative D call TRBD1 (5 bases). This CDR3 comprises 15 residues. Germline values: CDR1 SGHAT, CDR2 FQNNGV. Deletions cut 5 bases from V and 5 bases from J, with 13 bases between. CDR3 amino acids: CASSQRGPDNSPLHF. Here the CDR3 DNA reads TGTGCCAGCAGCCAACGGGGACCGGATAATTCACCCCTCCACTTT.

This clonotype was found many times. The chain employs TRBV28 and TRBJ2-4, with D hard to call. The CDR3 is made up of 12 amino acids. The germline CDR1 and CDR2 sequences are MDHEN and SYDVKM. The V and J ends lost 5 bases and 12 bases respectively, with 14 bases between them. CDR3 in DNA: TGTGCCAGCAGTGGGAACGCCCCCACTCAGTACTTC. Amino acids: CASSGNAPTQYF.

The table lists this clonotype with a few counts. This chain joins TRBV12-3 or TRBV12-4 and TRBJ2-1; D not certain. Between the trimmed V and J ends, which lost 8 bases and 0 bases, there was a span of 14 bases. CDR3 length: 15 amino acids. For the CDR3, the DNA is TGTGCCAGCCAGTGGACGGCTAGCTCCTACAATGAGCAGTTCTTC. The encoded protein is CASQWTASSYNEQFF.

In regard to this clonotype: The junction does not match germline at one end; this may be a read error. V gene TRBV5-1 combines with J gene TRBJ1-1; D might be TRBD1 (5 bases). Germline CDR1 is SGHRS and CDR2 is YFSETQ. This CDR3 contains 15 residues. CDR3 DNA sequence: TGCGCCGGCAGCTTGCAGGGCCCGTTGAACACTGAAGCTTTCTTT. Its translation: CAGSLQGPLNTEAFF.

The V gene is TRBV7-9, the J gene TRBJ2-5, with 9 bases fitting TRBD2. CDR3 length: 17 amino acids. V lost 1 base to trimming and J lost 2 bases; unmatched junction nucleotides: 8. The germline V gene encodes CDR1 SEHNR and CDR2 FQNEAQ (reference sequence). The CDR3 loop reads CASSLEGLAGRQETQYF. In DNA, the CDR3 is TGTGCCAGCAGCTTAGAAGGCCTAGCGGGGCGTCAAGAGACCCAGTACTTC.

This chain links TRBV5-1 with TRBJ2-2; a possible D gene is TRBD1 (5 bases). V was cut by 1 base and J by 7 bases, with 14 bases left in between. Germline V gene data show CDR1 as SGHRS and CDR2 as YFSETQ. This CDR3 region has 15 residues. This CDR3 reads CASSLITRGVGELFF. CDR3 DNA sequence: TGCGCCAGCAGCTTGATAACAAGGGGCGTCGGGGAGCTGTTTTTT.

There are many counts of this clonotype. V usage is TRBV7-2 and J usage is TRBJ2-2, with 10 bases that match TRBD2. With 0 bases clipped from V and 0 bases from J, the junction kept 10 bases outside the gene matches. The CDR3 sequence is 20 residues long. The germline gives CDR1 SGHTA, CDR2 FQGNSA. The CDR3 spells CASSLARISGGTANTGELFF. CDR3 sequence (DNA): TGTGCCAGCAGCTTAGCGAGAATTAGCGGGGGGACCGCGAACACCGGGGAGCTGTTTTTT.

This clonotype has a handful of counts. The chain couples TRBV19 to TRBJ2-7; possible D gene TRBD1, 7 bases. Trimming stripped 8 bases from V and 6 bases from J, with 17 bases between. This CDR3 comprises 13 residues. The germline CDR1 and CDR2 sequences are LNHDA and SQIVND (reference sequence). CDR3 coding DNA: TGTGCCAGTTCGGTCGACAGGGACTCCGAGCAGTACTTC. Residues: CASSVDRDSEQYF.